This TCR beta chain derives from a study of T cells in Graves' hyperthyroidism and ophthalmopathy. CDR1 is DFQATT, CDR2 SNEGSKA, per germline (reference sequence). The CDR3 is 15 amino acids. V lost 5 bases, J lost 4 bases, and 9 bases stayed unmatched. This clonotype was observed many times. Amplified TCR beta CDR3 regions came from RNA transcripts. The TCR CDR3 was amplified in a first-round RT-PCR using the HTBI primer set. TCRdb re-derived calls from the multiplex PCR reads in MiXCR, one entry per CDR3 protein. In the table there are hundreds of thousands of distinct CDR3 sequences, 12% to 15% of which are singletons.

The sample comprised blood. The sequence derives from a woman in her thirties or forties with Graves' hyperthyroidism. The chain is built from TRBV20-1 and TRBJ2-1, with TRBD1 matching 9 bases. The CDR3 spells CSAGGDRDDYNEQFF. The CDR3 nucleotides read TGCAGTGCTGGGGGGGACAGGGACGATTACAATGAGCAGTTCTTC.